This TCR beta chain was recovered during a study of cytomegalovirus exposure and HLA in healthy donors. For the study at large: Earlier findings included about 120 million unique TCR beta sequences obtained from roughly 200 million T cells. Findings and limits, study-wide: Listed as cytomegalovirus-associated were 150 or so TCR beta chains.

In regard to this clone: The antigen remains unidentified.

It was with 60 Vbeta and 13 Jbeta primers that the PCR ran. The protocol was immunoSEQ multiplex PCR, while the TCRdb copy is restricted to in-frame clones and leaves out a portion. The sample contains about 170,000 clones, about 88% of which appear only once. Germline V gene lookup returns CDR1 LNHNV and CDR2 YYDKDF (reference sequence). The junction had 7 bases not matched to a gene; V was cut back by 4 bases and J by 7 bases. This CDR3 comprises 16 residues. The sequence came from a man aged 30 to 39 in good health and CMV-seropositive. Sequencing used PBMCs. The rearrangement joins TRBV15 to TRBJ2-1; 13 bases agree with TRBD2. The CDR3 loop reads CATSTGTSGNRNEQFF. CDR3 nucleotides: TGTGCCACCAGCACTGGGACTAGCGGGAATAGGAATGAGCAGTTCTTC.